Ten or more counts support the clone carrying this T cell receptor beta chain. Other DNA sequences of this sample code for an identical CDR3. TCRdb ran MiXCR on the PCR reads. In the table there are roughly 20,000 clones, 28% of which are singletons. This CDR3 spans 16 amino acids. CDR1 is SGHDN and CDR2 is FVKESK in the germline V gene. V lost 1 base, J lost 1 base, and 10 bases lay in between. This sample was taken from a study of metastatic and nonmetastatic thyroid tumors. Every patient underwent thyroid surgery untreated. Sequenced: tumor tissue. The source is a male donor with papillary thyroid cancer or a benign thyroid nodule (not recorded which). Some clones in this sample may be carry-over from other donors' samples. The chain employs TRBV14 and TRBJ2-2, with D possibly TRBD1 on 6 matching bases. CDR3 loop: CASSQVGRGNTGELFF. The DNA of the CDR3 is TGTGCCAGCAGCCAAGTTGGCAGGGGGAACACCGGGGAGCTGTTTTTT.